This T cell receptor beta chain was identified during a study of cytomegalovirus exposure and HLA in healthy donors. Findings and limits, study-wide: Per a later analysis, HLA-associated TCR beta chains showed more clonal expansion than other, equally common TCR beta chains.

Concerning this clone: Its antigen is undetermined.

It was with 60 Vbeta and 13 Jbeta primers that the PCR ran. The repertoire was sequenced with immunoSEQ multiplex PCR; TCRdb's copy has only in-frame clones and lacks some. This table has 150,000 or so clones, roughly four fifths appearing once. CDR3 size: 19 residues. V was pared by 5 bases and J by 1 base, with 27 bases between. The germline V gene encodes CDR1 LNHDA and CDR2 SQIVND (reference sequence). The sequenced sample consisted of PBMCs. The TCR was taken from a middle-aged man in good health and CMV-seronegative. The chain has TRBV19 and TRBJ2-7; a possible D gene is TRBD2 (7 bases). The CDR3: CASSPAGHPKRDWSYEQYF. The DNA for the CDR3 is TGTGCCAGTAGTCCAGCGGGACACCCAAAAAGGGATTGGTCCTACGAGCAGTACTTC. The variable domain in full, with the rest retrieved from reference TRBV19 and TRBJ2-7, is DGGITQSPKYLFRKEGQNVTLSCEQNLNHDAMYWYRQDPGQGLRLIYYSQIVNDFQKGDIAEGYSVSREKKESFPLTVTSAQKNPTAFYLCASSPAGHPKRDWSYEQYFGPGTRLTVT.